One and the same sample provided the 15 T cell receptor beta chains below, sequenced in a study of shared clonotypes between healthy human individuals. Data came from immunoSEQ multiplex PCR; TCRdb stores just in-frame clones and leaves some out. Seen here are a few million clones, approximately 95% observed once, and the top ten hold under 0.45%. The sample taken for sequencing was naive CD4+ T cells from PBMCs. Stated subset: CD45RA+ positively selected. These receptor sequences come from a man aged 18 to 35 in good health. Some clones in this sample may be carry-over from other donors' samples.

This sequence joins TRBV28 and TRBJ2-2; the D gene is possibly TRBD1 (5 bases). CDR3 length equals 15 residues. Germline CDR1 and CDR2: MDHEN and SYDVKM. Trimming took off 2 bases at V and 7 bases at J, with 14 bases between the two ends. CDR3 sequence: CASSLGGPGFGELFF. Here the CDR3 DNA reads TGTGCCAGCAGTTTAGGTGGCCCAGGGTTCGGGGAGCTGTTTTTT.

This clone has just one count. This chain links TRBV5-1 with TRBJ2-3; no clear D. This CDR3 contains 12 residues. The V and J ends lost 3 bases and 6 bases respectively, with 8 bases between them. Per germline, CDR1 SGHRS and CDR2 YFSETQ. In DNA form, the CDR3 reads TGCGCCAGCAGCTCTATGAAGGATACGCAGTATTTT. It yields the protein CASSSMKDTQYF.

In regard to this clone: This specimen includes other DNA sequences encoding the same CDR3. The J gene is TRBJ2-5, the V gene TRBV7-2; D remains ambiguous. The CDR3 consists of 11 residues. Looked up from germline, CDR1 is SGHTA and CDR2 is FQGNSA. The V end was cut by 5 bases, the J end by 5 bases, with 6 bases between. CDR3 coding DNA: TGTGCCAGCAGCCCGACGGAGACCCAGTACTTC. It specifies CASSPTETQYF. Based on the CDR3 plus reference TRBV7-2 and TRBJ2-5, the full variable domain is GAGVSQSPSNKVTEKGKDVELRCDPISGHTALYWYRQSLGQGLEFLIYFQGNSAPDKSGLPSDRFSAERTGGSVSTLTIQRTQQEDSAVYLCASSPTETQYFGPGTRLLVL.

J is TRBJ2-3 and V is TRBV28; 11 nucleotides agree with TRBD2. Per germline, CDR1 MDHEN and CDR2 SYDVKM. This CDR3 has 15 residues. V was pared by 5 bases and J by 11 bases, with 12 bases of the junction left unmatched. CDR3 DNA sequence: TGTGCCAGCAGTCCCGGGACTAGCGGCATCACGAGGCAGTATTTT. Encoded protein: CASSPGTSGITRQYF.

The J gene is TRBJ2-7, the V gene TRBV28; D unresolved. Trimming shortened V by 2 bases and J by 6 bases, and 8 bases separated the two germline ends. The germline V gene has CDR1 MDHEN and CDR2 SYDVKM. This CDR3 has 12 residues. Here the CDR3 DNA reads TGTGCCAGCAGTTTAGCGTTCGGCGAGCAGTACTTC. This codes for CASSLAFGEQYF.

This chain uses TRBV25-1 with TRBJ1-5; unclear D gene. Trimming stripped 1 base from V and 0 bases from J, with 13 bases between. This CDR3 comprises 17 residues. The germline V gene has CDR1 MGHDK and CDR2 SYGVNS. CDR3 nucleotides: TGTGCCAGCAGTGAATCTGGGAATGGGTATAGCAATCAGCCCCAGCATTTT. It codes for CASSESGNGYSNQPQHF. Looking up the rest from reference TRBV25-1 and TRBJ1-5 gives the full variable domain: EADIYQTPRYLVIGTGKKITLECSQTMGHDKMYWYQQDPGMELHLIHYSYGVNSTEKGDLSSESTVSRIRTEHFPLTLESARPSHTSQYLCASSESGNGYSNQPQHFGDGTRLSIL.

V usage is TRBV7-2 and J usage is TRBJ2-5; D may be TRBD2 (5 bases). This CDR3 comprises 13 residues. The V gene lost 5 bases and the J gene lost 4 bases, with 11 bases spanning the gap. CDR1 is SGHTA and CDR2 is FQGNSA in the germline V gene. This CDR3 reads CASSPYRGETQYF. The CDR3 nucleotides are TGTGCCAGCAGCCCCTACCGGGGAGAGACCCAGTACTTC.

J is TRBJ2-1 and V is TRBV6-1; either TRBD1 or TRBD2 may supply D (5 bases each). In germline, CDR1 is MNHNS, CDR2 SASEGT. Between the trimmed V and J ends, which lost 8 bases and 8 bases, there was a span of 19 bases. This CDR3 has 14 amino acids. The CDR3 is CASRRLPGDDEQFF. As DNA, the CDR3 is TGTGCCAGCCGACGACTCCCCGGGGACGATGAGCAGTTCTTC.

The V and J genes are TRBV11-2 and TRBJ1-1; weak D call: TRBD1 (5 bases). V shed 2 bases and J shed 1 base, with 17 bases lying between them. Per germline, CDR1 SGHAT and CDR2 FQNNGV. CDR3 size: 17 residues. CDR3: CASSLRQLGRGNTEAFF. CDR3 nucleotides: TGTGCCAGCAGCTTACGACAGCTAGGGCGCGGGAACACTGAAGCTTTCTTT.

V and J are TRBV4-1 and TRBJ2-1, with D perhaps matching TRBD1 (5 bases). The germline CDR1 and CDR2 sequences are MGHRA and YSYEKL. The V end lost 3 bases, the J end lost 0 bases, and 12 bases lay between the germline ends. The CDR3 spans 16 residues. CDR3 residues: CASSQLGVPSYNEQFF. The CDR3, as DNA: TGCGCCAGCAGCCAGCTAGGGGTACCCTCCTACAATGAGCAGTTCTTC.

The chain combines TRBV27 with TRBJ2-5; D perhaps matches TRBD1 (6 bases). This CDR3 spans 14 amino acids. Trimming pared 5 bases from V and 4 bases from J, leaving 14 bases between. CDR1 is MNHEY and CDR2 is SMNVEV in the germline V gene (reference sequence). The CDR3 region is CASSILQGAETQYF. CDR3 DNA: TGTGCCAGCAGTATCCTACAGGGTGCAGAGACCCAGTACTTC.

CDR3 in DNA: TGTGCCAGCAGCTTAGATGCCTACGAGCAGTACTTC. Its translation is CASSLDAYEQYF. The genes are TRBV7-2 and TRBJ2-7; no clear D. V lost 1 base to trimming and J lost 2 bases, with 3 bases between them. The CDR3 is 12 amino acids. The germline V gene has CDR1 SGHTA and CDR2 FQGNSA.

The count of this clone is one. The chain combines TRBV10-3 with TRBJ2-5, with a weak D call TRBD2 (5 bases). The CDR3 consists of 14 residues. Trimming took 4 bases from V and 3 from J, leaving 12 bases between them. The germline V gene has CDR1 ENHRY and CDR2 SYGVKD. This CDR3 is CAISGTREKETQYF. CDR3 DNA sequence: TGTGCCATCAGTGGGACGAGGGAAAAAGAGACCCAGTACTTC.

This chain uses TRBV7-9 with TRBJ1-4, with no clear D. From germline, CDR1 is SEHNR and CDR2 FQNEAQ (reference sequence). This CDR3 has 16 residues. V lost 2 bases to trimming and J lost 0 bases, with 10 bases between them. Written as DNA, the CDR3 is TGTGCCAGCAGCTTACGCACCACTGCAACTAATGAAAAACTGTTTTTT. Translating it yields CASSLRTTATNEKLFF. The variable domain in full, with the rest retrieved from reference TRBV7-9 and TRBJ1-4, is DTGVSQNPRHKITKRGQNVTFRCDPISEHNRLYWYRQTLGQGPEFLTYFQNEAQLEKSRLLSDRFSAERPKGSFSTLEIQRTEQGDSAMYLCASSLRTTATNEKLFFGSGTQLSVL.

CDR3 DNA: TGTGCCAGCAATAACCTCCGGGGGGGCTACGAGCAGTACTTC. This gives the protein CASNNLRGGYEQYF. This chain links TRBV6-1 with TRBJ2-7; TRBD2 matches 8 bases. This CDR3 is built from 14 residues. Germline V gene data show CDR1 as MNHNS and CDR2 as SASEGT. V trimming: 7 bases; J trimming: 3 bases; junction bases outside the gene matches: 8.